Listed below are T cell receptor beta chains from one sample, sequenced in a study of blood T cell repertoires in COVID-19. The data were produced by immunoSEQ multiplex PCR, yet TCRdb's version contains in-frame clones alone and is incomplete. The sample gives approximately 260,000 clones, around four fifths of which show up once; about 4.5% is in the top ten. Material for sequencing was peripheral blood. These receptors originate from a man in his 60s who had recovered from COVID-19. Both conserved end residues are trimmed from each CDR3. Fields, in order: V gene, J gene, CDR3 protein.

V: TRBV6-5
J: TRBJ1-4
CDR3: ASRTRVANEKLF

V: TRBV10-2
J: TRBJ2-1
CDR3: ASSEVRASYNEQF

V: TRBV6-5
J: TRBJ1-2
CDR3: ASSRGYGYT

V: TRBV5-8
J: TRBJ2-2
CDR3: ASSLAGTVLTGELF

V: TRBV4-1
J: TRBJ2-1
CDR3: ASSQVFAVNEQF

V: TRBV28
J: TRBJ1-2
CDR3: ASSLFGGPDYGYT

V: TRBV21-1
J: TRBJ1-5
CDR3: ATLLTLPGTGYDSNQPQH

V: TRBV3-1/TRBV3-2
J: TRBJ1-2
CDR3: ASSQEQRGGWNRGYT

V: TRBV5-3
J: TRBJ1-5
CDR3: ARSPQGAGGNQPQH

V: TRBV27
J: TRBJ1-3
CDR3: ASRGGADNTIY

V: TRBV7-9
J: TRBJ1-6
CDR3: ASILTGTPNSPLH

V: TRBV5-1
J: TRBJ1-3
CDR3: ASSWTGGASGNTIY

V: TRBV11-2
J: TRBJ1-1
CDR3: ASSLDGAIGEAF

V: TRBV27
J: TRBJ2-2
CDR3: ASSLHRAGELF

V: TRBV28
J: TRBJ1-4
CDR3: ASSSLAAGGNEKLF

V: TRBV2
J: TRBJ2-3
CDR3: ASSLSGLTADTQY

V: TRBV5-1
J: TRBJ1-3
CDR3: ASSALTGSGNTIY

V: TRBV7-2
J: TRBJ2-7
CDR3: ASRQGTSGYEQY

V: TRBV28
J: TRBJ2-1
CDR3: IAASVYNEQF

V: TRBV9
J: TRBJ1-6
CDR3: ASSPRWGTGGTSPLH

V: TRBV4-1
J: TRBJ2-3
CDR3: ASSQSWDSYPDTQY

V: TRBV24-1
J: TRBJ2-3
CDR3: ATSDPSHGTSTDTQY

V: TRBV20-1
J: TRBJ2-3
CDR3: SASTSGSTDTQY

V: TRBV30
J: TRBJ2-7
CDR3: AWTIAGTGAYEQY

V: TRBV27
J: TRBJ2-7
CDR3: ASSFQGRSYEQY

V: TRBV5-6
J: TRBJ1-6
CDR3: ASSPGAGPLH

V: TRBV12-3/TRBV12-4
J: TRBJ1-1
CDR3: ASSPRQGTEAF

V: TRBV15
J: TRBJ2-7
CDR3: ATSRAPTGSEQY

V: TRBV15
J: TRBJ1-3
CDR3: ATSRGDAGPLSGNTIY

V: TRBV3-1/TRBV3-2
J: TRBJ1-2
CDR3: ASSQYGGLAGYT

V: TRBV9
J: TRBJ2-3
CDR3: ASSKRTSGFTNTQY

V: TRBV19
J: TRBJ1-1
CDR3: ASTALLGQAKTEAF

V: TRBV2
J: TRBJ2-1
CDR3: ASSEATGVNEQF

V: TRBV27
J: TRBJ2-7
CDR3: ASSRRGKYEQY

V: TRBV28
J: TRBJ1-1
CDR3: ASSSGILEAF

V: TRBV6-1
J: TRBJ2-2
CDR3: ASSERWQHPRTGELF

V: TRBV11-3
J: TRBJ2-1
CDR3: ASSPRRTGYNEQF